Included here is one T cell receptor (beta chain) sequence, with context. What it binds is unknown. V lost 6 bases and J 5 bases, leaving 13 bases between the germline ends. The CDR3 runs 13 residues. Germline values: CDR1 SQVTM, CDR2 ANQGSEA. This entry is derived from a study of cytomegalovirus exposure and HLA in healthy donors. Study as a whole: One earlier analysis, a look at 150 million to 200 million T cells, found some 100 million unique TCR beta sequences.

This PCR relied on a set of 60 Vbeta primers and 13 Jbeta primers. Using immunoSEQ multiplex PCR, the repertoire was profiled, and TCRdb retains in-frame clones only, with some absent. There are 130,000 or so clones in the sample; more than 60% occur only once, and roughly 1.5% lies in the top ten. Study-wide results and caveats: It was taken for granted in presence/absence analyses that sequencing depth across donors was roughly uniform. 16,951 TCR beta sequences were associated with HLA alleles at 0.05 false discovery rate in a later analysis.

The chain combines TRBV29-1 with TRBJ2-2; D might be TRBD1 (6 bases). Sequenced: PBMCs. The TCR comes from a woman younger than 30 in good health and CMV-seronegative. Here the CDR3 DNA reads TGCAGCGTGGAAAACAGGGCGACCGGGGAGCTGTTTTTT. Encoded protein: CSVENRATGELFF.